This T cell receptor (beta chain) was recovered during a study of T cell repertoires and HLA-DP antigens. Background on the study: Transduced HeLa cells presented HLA-DP to CD4+ T cells.

General observations from the study: Against both alloantigens, CD137+ clonality was similar, 0.35 to 0.45.

Germline V gene sequence: CDR1 GTSNPN, CDR2 SVGIG (reference sequence). The CDR3 spans 14 residues. Trimming left V 0 bases short and J 0 bases short, with 7 bases between. This clone was detected once. Its antigen remains unknown. Untouched CD4+ T cells were bead-isolated at around 98% purity. Libraries were prepared by immunoSEQ multiplex PCR; TCRdb keeps only in-frame clonotypes and omits some of them. The repertoire consists of some 120,000 clones, with almost 95% occurring once and the leading ten covering less than 0.35%. The chain has TRBV30 and TRBJ2-3; no definite D call. Material: CD4+ T cells from PBMCs. This TCR came from a woman younger than 30 in good health and CMV-seronegative. The chain's CDR3 is CAWSVSSSTDTQYF. In nucleotides, the CDR3 is TGTGCCTGGAGTGTGAGCTCTAGCACAGATACGCAGTATTTT.